The 7 T cell receptor beta chains below come from one sample, sequenced in a study of cytomegalovirus exposure and HLA in healthy donors. The repertoire was sequenced with immunoSEQ multiplex PCR; TCRdb's copy has only in-frame clones and lacks some. The sample has 350,000 or so clones, approximately 90% seen once. Sequencing input: PBMCs. The receptors originated from a woman aged 18-29 years in good health and CMV-seronegative.

The CDR3 sequence is CASSFTSGWVETQYF. The CDR3 coding sequence is TGTGCCAGCAGTTTTACTAGCGGCTGGGTAGAGACCCAGTACTTC. This chain uses TRBV28 with TRBJ2-5, with 8 bases fitting TRBD2. J gave up 4 bases and V 3 bases, and 7 bases lay outside the gene matches. Germline V gives CDR1 MDHEN, CDR2 SYDVKM. The CDR3 runs 15 residues. Full variable domain (remainder filled in from reference TRBV28 and TRBJ2-5): DVKVTQSSRYLVKRTGEKVFLECVQDMDHENMFWYRQDPGLGLRLIYFSYDVKMKEKGDIPEGYSVSREKKERFSLILESASTNQTSMYLCASSFTSGWVETQYFGPGTRLLVL.

In this sample, this clone turned up a few times. The rearrangement links TRBV7-2 to TRBJ2-2; no clear D. This CDR3 has 14 residues. Germline-derived CDR1 and CDR2 are SGHTA and FQGNSA. V was trimmed by 1 base and J by 6 bases, leaving 9 bases between them. In DNA form, the CDR3 reads TGTGCCAGCAGCTTAGACCGAGCCCCCGGGGAGCTGTTTTTT. Translating gives CASSLDRAPGELFF.

This clone came up a few times. CDR3 nucleotides: TGTGCCAGCAGTTATGAGGGGGACGAGCAGTACTTC. Amino acids: CASSYEGDEQYF. V and J are TRBV6-5 and TRBJ2-7; tentative D call: TRBD1 (6 bases). The length of the CDR3 is 12 residues. Looked up from germline, CDR1 is MNHEY and CDR2 is SVGAGI. The V end was cut by 3 bases, the J end by 5 bases, with 8 bases between.

About this clone itself: This sample includes further DNA sequences coding for the same CDR3. V and J are TRBV4-3 and TRBJ2-5; weak D call: TRBD1 (5 bases). This CDR3 region has 14 residues. V was cut by 1 base and J by 4 bases, with 10 bases left in between. The germline CDR1 and CDR2 sequences are LGHNA and YSLEER. Here the CDR3 DNA reads TGCGCCAGCAGCCAAGGGCAGGGCTCAGAGACCCAGTACTTC. Translation gives CASSQGQGSETQYF.

This rearrangement joins TRBV5-1 to TRBJ2-1, with D uncertain. The V end was cut by 0 bases, the J end by 8 bases, with 9 bases between. The CDR3 length is 13 residues. Germline CDR1 SGHRS, CDR2 YFSETQ. The CDR3 sequence is CASSLVVSDEQFF. As DNA, the CDR3 is TGCGCCAGCAGCTTGGTAGTCTCCGATGAGCAGTTCTTC.

The gene calls are TRBV19 and TRBJ2-3; 10 bases are shared with TRBD2. CDR1 is LNHDA, CDR2 SQIVND, per germline (reference sequence). This CDR3 has 16 amino acids. J gave up 3 bases and V 5 bases, and 8 bases lay outside the gene matches. The CDR3 nucleotides are TGTGCCAGTAGTCCCCGGGCTAGCGGGAGAACAGATACGCAGTATTTT. Translation: CASSPRASGRTDTQYF.

V usage is TRBV18 and J usage is TRBJ2-3; 10 bases match TRBD2. The CDR3 runs 15 residues. Germline-derived CDR1 and CDR2 are KGHSH and LQKENI. Trimming cost V 3 bases and J 2 bases; bases outside gene matches: 2. The CDR3, as DNA: TGTGCCAGCTCACCGACTAGCGGGCCCACAGATACGCAGTATTTT. It specifies CASSPTSGPTDTQYF.